This T cell receptor beta chain was captured in a study of blood T cell repertoires in COVID-19. Study-level information: The United States, Italy and Spain provided the acute and convalescent COVID-19 samples. PBMCs, B-cell-depleted T cells, or T cells were the source of the cDNA or gDNA that made up the material.

The CDR3 contains 14 residues. V was trimmed by 2 bases and J by 4 bases, leaving 11 bases between them. From germline, CDR1 is MNHEY and CDR2 SVGAGI. Authors' analysis steps: Researchers report that nucleated cell counts were estimated from reference gene primer amplification. TCRdb's table, derived via immunoSEQ multiplex PCR, lists solely in-frame clones and lacks some. V and J calls and clone size are those listed in that table; D and trimming were worked out from the DNA. The sample consists of fewer than 20,000 clones, 91% of them appearing once. V and J are TRBV6-5 and TRBJ1-1; D is perhaps TRBD1 (6 bases). Sequencing was performed on peripheral blood. The clonotype comes from a human donor in a cohort sampled during active COVID-19. This CDR3 is CASSYVRQATEAFF. CDR3 nucleotide sequence: TGTGCCAGCAGTTACGTTAGACAGGCCACTGAAGCTTTCTTT.